Reported below is one T cell receptor (beta chain). No cognate antigen has been identified for it. No base quality information exists; no much larger clone differs at one position. This sample was included in a study of blood T cell repertoires in COVID-19 (TCRdb year 2020). Regarding the complete study: Collaborator samples came from the United States, Italy and Spain and covered acute and convalescent phases of COVID-19. The dataset comprised deeply sampled blood TCRbeta repertoires from subjects exposed to, actively infected with, or recovered from COVID-19. Nearly every sample came with metadata listing a de-identified subject ID, COVID-19 status, age in years and sex. Samples came from the ongoing ImmuneRACE study (first 160 participants) plus 1,254 subjects from 6 global collaborators. Where available, HLA class I and class II types were obtained from metadata supplied by the sample provider rather than from assay-based typing. A freely available public database, intended as a resource for researchers studying the immune response to SARS-CoV-2, is where the repertoires were released. The prospective study material was composed of cDNA or gDNA derived from T cells, B-cell-depleted T cells, or PBMCs.

V and J are trimmed by 5 bases and 5 bases, and the gene matches miss 15 bases of the junction. CDR1 and CDR2, per the germline V gene (reference sequence), are SEHNR and FQNEAQ. From cysteine to phenylalanine, the CDR3 is 17 amino acids long. Only CDR3 DNA remains: 51 bases, in frame from the first base. TCRbeta CDR3 regions were amplified from genomic DNA by means of the immunoSEQ Assay, a bias-controlled multiplex PCR. Processing in the source paper ran as follows. Nucleated cell counts per sample were estimated from amplification of reference gene primers within the assay. To quantify the absolute abundance of each unique TCRbeta CDR3 rearrangement, sequence reads were collapsed and filtered. Productive Simpson clonality was computed per sample as the square root of Simpson's diversity index over productive rearrangements. The immuneACCESS repertoire file appears here via TCRdb, limited to in-frame rearrangements. These files lack a portion of the clones; in checked studies, under half of the deficit traces to unresolved V genes, and the cause of the others is not known. D and trimming come from the DNA, and the V and J calls and clone size come from that table. Recorded for this sample are around 160,000 clones; over 80% of them occurred a single time. The ten most abundant clones make up over 10% of the sample.

In the prospective study, participants were roughly 18 to 95 years old, resided in approximately 22 geographic areas of the United States, and were enrolled through a virtual design. In the prospective study, participants were assigned to cohorts based on the clinical history participants reported in a screening survey and a study questionnaire. Recovered participants in ImmuneRACE Cohort 3 were defined as having two consecutive negative NP/OP PCR tests, clearance from a healthcare professional, or resolution of symptoms. In the prospective study, mobile phlebotomists collected whole blood, serum and a nasopharyngeal or oropharyngeal swab from each participant. Participants in the prospective study had the option to provide additional blood draws and questionnaires over an approximately 2-month period. Prospective study blood samples were shipped either frozen or at room temperature before DNA extraction.

The investigation overall reported the following: How much clinical and demographic metadata was included differed by source and by participant, and the metadata was provided uncurated.

Sequencing was done on a sample of PBMCs or T cells enriched from blood (not recorded which). Here the chain combines TRBV7-9 and TRBJ2-3; the junction holds 8 bases that match TRBD2. The sequence derives from a woman aged 60-75 years who had recovered from COVID-19. The DNA sequence is TGTGCCAGCAGCGACTCGAAGGGTCGGGGGGGATTAGATACGCAGTATTTT. This gives the protein CASSDSKGRGGLDTQYF.